This is a list of T cell receptor beta chains from one sample in a study of blood T cell repertoires in COVID-19. Sequenced by immunoSEQ multiplex PCR; TCRdb stores in-frame clones only, minus some. The sample has around 77,000 clones, less than 95% seen once. The source material was peripheral blood. Source of these receptors: a woman aged 55-75 years with active COVID-19. Both conserved end residues are part of each CDR3. A D gene is named only where the DNA matches it firmly. Where a row states a size, it is once, few, many or the class of an expanded clone; other rows omit it.

J gene | clone size | V gene | D gene | CDR3 DNA | CDR3 protein
TRBJ2-1 | NA | TRBV9 | NA | TGTGCCAGCTGCAAAAATTTAGCCAGCAATGAGCAGTTCTTC | CASCKNLASNEQFF
TRBJ2-7 | NA | TRBV28 | NA | TGTGCCAGCAGTTTACCGGGACAAATTTACGAGCAGTACTTC | CASSLPGQIYEQYF
TRBJ2-7 | NA | TRBV21-1 | NA | TGTGCCAGCAGCAAAGCACGGGACAGGGGAAGATTCTACGAGCAGTACTTC | CASSKARDRGRFYEQYF
TRBJ2-7 | NA | TRBV5-1 | TRBD1 | TGCGCCAGCAGCTTAGGAAGACAGGGGGCCTACGAGCAGTACTTC | CASSLGRQGAYEQYF
TRBJ2-4 | NA | TRBV6-1 | NA | TGTGCCAGCAGTGAAGAGCCGGGAAACATTCAGTACTTC | CASSEEPGNIQYF
TRBJ1-2 | NA | TRBV5-1 | NA | TGCGCCAGCAGCTTGGGGCCGGGACTCCAATATGGCTACACCTTC | CASSLGPGLQYGYTF
TRBJ2-7 | NA | TRBV29-1 | NA | TGCAGCGTGGGGGAGGTGTACGAGCAGTACTTC | CSVGEVYEQYF
TRBJ2-7 | NA | TRBV3-1/TRBV3-2 | TRBD1 | TGTGCCAGCAGCCTAGGGACAGGGCTCGAGCAGTACTTC | CASSLGTGLEQYF
TRBJ2-3 | NA | TRBV30 | TRBD1 | TGTGCCTGGAGTGTGGGGACAGGGAAAAATACGCAGTATTTT | CAWSVGTGKNTQYF
TRBJ2-7 | NA | TRBV28 | NA | TGTGCCAGCAGTTCCGCCCCGGTCGGGGTCTCCGAGCAGTACTTC | CASSSAPVGVSEQYF
TRBJ1-5 | NA | TRBV19 | TRBD1 | TGTGCCAGTAGTACTAGGACAGGGGAAAGCAATCAGCCCCAGCATTTT | CASSTRTGESNQPQHF
TRBJ2-7 | NA | TRBV9 | NA | TGTGCCAGCAGCGCTCTGGCTCAAACCTACGAGCAGTACTTC | CASSALAQTYEQYF
TRBJ2-6 | NA | TRBV28 | NA | TGTGCCAGCAGTGACGCGGTTAACACACAAACCTCTGGGGCCAACGTCCTGACTTTC | CASSDAVNTQTSGANVLTF
TRBJ2-5 | NA | TRBV6-2/TRBV6-3 | NA | TGTGCCAGCAGTCTGGTCGGGCAAGAGACCCAGTACTTC | CASSLVGQETQYF
TRBJ2-3 | NA | TRBV20-1 | TRBD1 | TGCAGTGCTAGTGGCTTTGGACAGGAATCCATACAGTATTTT | CSASGFGQESIQYF
TRBJ1-5 | NA | TRBV28 | NA | TGTGCCAGCAGGGGGCCCCATAGCAATCAGCCCCAGCATTTT | CASRGPHSNQPQHF
TRBJ1-4 | NA | TRBV5-1 | NA | TGCGCCAGCAGCTTGGGATGGGGGGCTAATGAAAAACTGTTTTTT | CASSLGWGANEKLFF
TRBJ1-1 | NA | TRBV7-6 | NA | TGTGCCAGCAGCCCAGGGGTGGCTGGGACTGAAGCTTTCTTT | CASSPGVAGTEAFF
TRBJ2-3 | once | TRBV30 | TRBD2 | TGTGCCGGCGGGGTAGGGGTTGGCGGGAGGCCCACAGATACGCAGTATTTT | CAGGVGVGGRPTDTQYF
TRBJ1-5 | NA | TRBV7-9 | NA | TGTGCCAGCAGCTCCACAGGGCGAGACAGCAATCAGCCCCAGCATTTT | CASSSTGRDSNQPQHF
TRBJ2-7 | NA | TRBV7-2 | NA | TGTGCCAGCAGCCCCTCCGCGGTACCCTACGAGCAGTACTTC | CASSPSAVPYEQYF
TRBJ2-1 | NA | TRBV6-5 | TRBD2 | TGTGCCAGCAGTTACGATGGGAGCGGGAGCCATGAGCAGTTCTTC | CASSYDGSGSHEQFF
TRBJ2-7 | NA | TRBV2 | TRBD1 | TGTGCCAGCCGAGCCCCGGGACAGGGGGCTGGTGAGCAGTACTTC | CASRAPGQGAGEQYF
TRBJ2-5 | NA | TRBV3-1/TRBV3-2 | TRBD2 | TGTGCCAGCAGCCAAGAAGCCCGACTAGCGGGAGGGGAGACCCAGTACTTC | CASSQEARLAGGETQYF
TRBJ2-7 | NA | TRBV3-1/TRBV3-2 | TRBD2 | TGTGCCAGCAGCCCGGGGCCTAGCGGGAGCTTTGAGCAGTACTTC | CASSPGPSGSFEQYF
TRBJ2-1 | many | TRBV24-1 | TRBD2 | TGTGCCACCAGTGTTAGACCGGGACTAGCGGGAGGGAGGTCCTCCTACAATGAGCAGTTCTTC | CATSVRPGLAGGRSSYNEQFF
TRBJ2-3 | NA | TRBV11-2 | TRBD2 | TGTGCCAGCAGCTTGGTGGGACTAGCGGGAGACGGGAGCACAGATACGCAGTATTTT | CASSLVGLAGDGSTDTQYF
TRBJ2-1 | NA | TRBV7-9 | TRBD2 | TGTGCCAGCAGCTTAGGTCTGCGCGGGAGAGTCCCCAATGAGCAGTTCTTC | CASSLGLRGRVPNEQFF
TRBJ1-2 | NA | TRBV20-1 | NA | TGCAGTCCCCACAACCCTCCAGGCTACACCTTC | CSPHNPPGYTF
TRBJ1-1 | few | TRBV11-2 | TRBD1 | TGTGCCAGCAGTCCACAGGGGGTAGCTTTCTTT | CASSPQGVAFF
TRBJ2-1 | NA | TRBV7-9 | NA | TGTGCCAGCAGCTTAACAGGGAGCTCCTACAATGAGCAGTTCTTC | CASSLTGSSYNEQFF
TRBJ2-7 | NA | TRBV28 | NA | TGTGCCAGCAGTTTAGCGGGAACCTACGAGCAGTACTTC | CASSLAGTYEQYF
TRBJ2-3 | NA | TRBV4-1 | TRBD2 | TGCGCCAGCAGTCCACTGACTAGCGGGAGGTCTGATACGCAGTATTTT | CASSPLTSGRSDTQYF
TRBJ2-7 | NA | TRBV25-1 | NA | TGTGCCAGCAGCACTCTAGAGGAGCAGTACTTC | CASSTLEEQYF
TRBJ2-7 | once | TRBV30 | TRBD1 | TGTGCCTGGAGAAAAGAGGACAGGGCGTACGAGCAGTACTTC | CAWRKEDRAYEQYF
TRBJ2-4 | NA | TRBV2 | TRBD1 | TGTGCCCTCAGGGGGACAGCAGAAAACATTCAGTACTTC | CALRGTAENIQYF
TRBJ1-5 | NA | TRBV11-2 | NA | TGTGCCAGCAGCCAGGACAGTTATAGCAATCAGCCCCAGCATTTT | CASSQDSYSNQPQHF
TRBJ2-5 | NA | TRBV29-1 | TRBD2 | TGCAGCGTTGAGCGGCGCGGGAGGGCCGAGACCCAGTACTTC | CSVERRGRAETQYF
TRBJ1-3 | NA | TRBV28 | NA | TGTGCCAGCAGTTCCCCCCAGGGCTTTGGAAACACCATATATTTT | CASSSPQGFGNTIYF
TRBJ2-5 | NA | TRBV13 | NA | TGTGCCAGCAGCTCGCGGGAGACCCAGTACTTC | CASSSRETQYF